Below, one T cell receptor beta chain is given with its context. Germline CDR1 is SGHTA and CDR2 is FQGNSA. This CDR3 is built from 12 residues. V was pared by 2 bases and J by 6 bases, with 8 bases between. Data came from immunoSEQ multiplex PCR; TCRdb stores just in-frame clones and leaves some out. The table lists around 83,000 clones, over 85% of them singletons. The sample comes from a study of control samples from healthy donors and cancer patients. The chain links TRBV7-2 to TRBJ2-7; the D gene is possibly TRBD2 (5 bases). Sample: PBMCs. The sequence was obtained from a woman aged 40 to 50 with lung cancer. The CDR3 coding sequence is TGTGCCAGCAGCTTACCCCGGGGCGAGCAGTACTTC. Protein sequence: CASSLPRGEQYF.